This TCR beta chain was sequenced in a study of cytomegalovirus exposure and HLA in healthy donors. V shed 4 bases, J shed 1 base, and the junction held 6 bases outside the gene matches. From germline, CDR1 is SGHDT and CDR2 YYEEEE. The CDR3 consists of 17 residues. Overall study results and limits: Evidence from a later analysis indicated that most CMV-associated TCR beta chains looked HLA-restricted.

PCR employed 60 Vbeta and 13 Jbeta primers. The table came from immunoSEQ multiplex PCR; TCRdb's copy has only in-frame clones and leaves some out. The sample lists about 95,000 clones, around 81% occurring once. About this clone itself: Its antigen is unknown.

The sequencing sample was made of PBMCs. The TCR comes from a woman aged 70-85 years in good health and CMV-seropositive. This chain connects TRBV5-6 to TRBJ1-5; 12 bases align to TRBD1. CDR3 loop: CASSRGTGGWSNQPQHF. The CDR3 DNA follows: TGTGCCAGCAGCCGTGGGACAGGGGGCTGGAGCAATCAGCCCCAGCATTTT.